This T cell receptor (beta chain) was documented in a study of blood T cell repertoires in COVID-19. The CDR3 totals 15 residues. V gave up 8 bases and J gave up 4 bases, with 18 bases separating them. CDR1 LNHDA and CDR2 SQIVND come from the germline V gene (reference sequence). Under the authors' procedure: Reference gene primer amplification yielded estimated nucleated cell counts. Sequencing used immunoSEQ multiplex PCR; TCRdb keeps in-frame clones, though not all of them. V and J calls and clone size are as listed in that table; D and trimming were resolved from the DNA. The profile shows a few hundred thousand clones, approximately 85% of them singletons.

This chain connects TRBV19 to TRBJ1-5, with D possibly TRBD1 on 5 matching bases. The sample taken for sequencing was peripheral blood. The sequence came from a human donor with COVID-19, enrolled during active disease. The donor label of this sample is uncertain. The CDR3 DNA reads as TGTGCCAGTCAAGGCGGGGGAAGGGGAAATCAGCCCCAGCATTTT. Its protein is CASQGGGRGNQPQHF.